This TCR beta chain was obtained from a study of blood T cells in healthy people across ages. Overall study: Template-switching capture recovered about one barcoded beta molecule per two T cells. Notes on the study in general: Any changes in expanded clonotypes were possibly confounded, as donor CMV status remained unknown.

The length of the CDR3 is 13 residues. Germline CDR1 DFQATT, CDR2 SNEGSKA (reference sequence). V trimming: 6 bases; J trimming: 5 bases; junction bases outside the gene matches: 6. It was with a sample-barcoded 5' primer and a J-beta primer mix that a second PCR of roughly 7 to 11 cycles was run. The template-switch adaptor was a 5' adaptor with 12 random nucleotides. It tagged each cDNA molecule. TCRdb called the 5' RACE reads again in MiXCR, with one record for every CDR3 protein. The sample consists of about 670,000 distinct CDR3 sequences, roughly half of them appearing once. As concerns this clonotype: Antigen unknown.

Sample: blood. This TCR came from a woman of 80 years or more in good health. The chain has TRBV20-1 and TRBJ1-5; 8 bases are a match to TRBD1. The CDR3 DNA is TGCAGTGCGGAGGGACAGGAATATCAGCCCCAGCATTTT. Amino acid sequence: CSAEGQEYQPQHF.